This passage covers 5 T cell receptor beta chains from one sample sequenced in a study. MiXCR was run by TCRdb on the RT-PCR reads, yielding one entry per CDR3 protein. The sample includes about 680,000 distinct CDR3 sequences, 11% to 15% of them seen just once. Sample: memory CD4+ T cells from blood. These receptors were taken from a female donor in good health, serving as a healthy control.

This clonotype has at least ten counts. The chain employs TRBV7-9 and TRBJ2-2; D not certain. The CDR3 covers 11 residues. Germline V gene data show CDR1 as SEHNR and CDR2 as FQNEAQ (reference sequence). V was trimmed by 10 bases and J by 4 bases, leaving 7 bases between them. The CDR3: CAILLTGELFF. DNA for the CDR3: TGTGCCATCTTACTCACCGGGGAGCTGTTTTTT. Full variable domain (missing parts from reference TRBV7-9 and TRBJ2-2): DTGVSQNPRHKITKRGQNVTFRCDPISEHNRLYWYRQTLGQGPEFLTYFQNEAQLEKSRLLSDRFSAERPKGSFSTLEIQRTEQGDSAMYLCAILLTGELFFGEGSRLTVL.

The chain has TRBV5-1 and TRBJ2-7, with D maybe TRBD1 (5 bases). This CDR3 is built from 15 residues. Germline assignment: CDR1 SGHRS and CDR2 YFSETQ. The germline V and J ends were trimmed by 0 bases and 4 bases, with 14 bases remaining between them. CDR3 bases: TGCGCCAGCAGCTTGGTTAGGGCAGGGTCGTACGAGCAGTACTTC. Amino acid sequence: CASSLVRAGSYEQYF.

This clonotype was counted a few times. This chain uses TRBV6-1 with TRBJ1-5; D is ambiguous. The CDR3 covers 15 residues. Trimming took 2 bases from V and 3 from J, leaving 11 bases between them. Germline lookup yields CDR1 MNHNS and CDR2 SASEGT. The CDR3 nucleotides are TGTGCCAGCAGTGAATCATACACTCTCAATCAGCCCCAGCATTTT. Translated, it gives CASSESYTLNQPQHF.

This clonotype has only a few counts. This rearrangement joins TRBV20-1 to TRBJ1-2; 8 bases map to TRBD1. V gave up 0 bases and J gave up 7 bases; unmatched junction bases: 4. CDR1 is DFQATT and CDR2 is SNEGSKA in the germline V gene (reference sequence). The CDR3 runs to 13 residues. The CDR3 DNA is TGCAGTGCTAGAGACCGGACAGGGTTTGGCTACACCTTC. Its protein product is CSARDRTGFGYTF.

This chain links TRBV9 with TRBJ1-1; no definite D call. The CDR3 extends over 14 amino acids. Germline CDR1 and CDR2: SGDLS and YYNGEE. V lost 2 bases, J lost 1 base, and 9 bases lay in between. The CDR3 reads CASSVSSENTEAFF. CDR3 bases: TGTGCCAGCAGCGTGTCCTCGGAGAACACTGAAGCTTTCTTT.